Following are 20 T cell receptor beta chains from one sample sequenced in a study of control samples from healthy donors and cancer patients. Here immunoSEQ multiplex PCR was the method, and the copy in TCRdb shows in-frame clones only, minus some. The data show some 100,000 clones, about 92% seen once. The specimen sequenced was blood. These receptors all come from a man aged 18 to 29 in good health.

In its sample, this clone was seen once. The CDR3 sequence: CASSKGLAGGTGELFF. For the CDR3, the DNA is TGCGCCAGCAGTAAGGGACTAGCGGGGGGCACCGGGGAGCTGTTTTTT. J is TRBJ2-2 and V is TRBV10-1, with 15 bases aligning to TRBD2. CDR3 length: 16 residues. Germline CDR1 and CDR2: WNHNN and SYGVQD (reference sequence). The junction had 2 bases not matched to a gene; V was cut back by 5 bases and J by 4 bases.

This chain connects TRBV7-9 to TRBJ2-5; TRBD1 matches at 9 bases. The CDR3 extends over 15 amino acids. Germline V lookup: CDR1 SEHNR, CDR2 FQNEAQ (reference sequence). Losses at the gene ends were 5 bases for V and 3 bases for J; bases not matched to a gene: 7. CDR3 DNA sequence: TGTGCCAGCAGCGATCTACAGGGGGCAGAAGAGACCCAGTACTTC. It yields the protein CASSDLQGAEETQYF.

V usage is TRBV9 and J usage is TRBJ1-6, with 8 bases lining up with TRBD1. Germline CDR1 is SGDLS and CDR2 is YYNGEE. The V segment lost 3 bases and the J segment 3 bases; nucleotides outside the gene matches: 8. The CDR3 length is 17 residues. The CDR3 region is CASSAEGTGVYNSPLHF. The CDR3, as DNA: TGTGCCAGCAGCGCCGAAGGGACAGGAGTCTATAATTCACCCCTCCACTTT.

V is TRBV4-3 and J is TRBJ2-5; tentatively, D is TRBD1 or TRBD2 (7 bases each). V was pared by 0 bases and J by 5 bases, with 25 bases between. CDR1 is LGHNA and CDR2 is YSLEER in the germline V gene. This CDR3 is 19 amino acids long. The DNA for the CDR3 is TGCGCCAGCAGCCAAGATCGGGGGGCAGGGGGACACGGGATTGAGACCCAGTACTTC. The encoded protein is CASSQDRGAGGHGIETQYF.

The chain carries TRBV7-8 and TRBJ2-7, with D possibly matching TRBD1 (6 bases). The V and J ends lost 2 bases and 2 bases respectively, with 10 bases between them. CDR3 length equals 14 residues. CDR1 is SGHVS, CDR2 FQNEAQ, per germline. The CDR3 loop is CASSLLAGAYEQYF. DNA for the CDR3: TGTGCCAGCAGCTTACTAGCAGGGGCCTACGAGCAGTACTTC.

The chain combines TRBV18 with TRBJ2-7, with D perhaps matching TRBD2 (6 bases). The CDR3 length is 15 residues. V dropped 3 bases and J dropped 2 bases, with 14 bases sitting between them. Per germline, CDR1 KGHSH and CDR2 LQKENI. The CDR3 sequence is CASSPPGTATYEQYF. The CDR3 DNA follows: TGTGCCAGCTCACCCCCCGGGACTGCCACCTACGAGCAGTACTTC.

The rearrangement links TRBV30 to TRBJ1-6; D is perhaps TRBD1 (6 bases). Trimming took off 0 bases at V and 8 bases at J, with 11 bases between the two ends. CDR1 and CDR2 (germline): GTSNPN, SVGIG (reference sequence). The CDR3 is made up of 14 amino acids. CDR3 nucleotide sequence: TGTGCCTGGAGTGTAGGTAGGGGGGATTCACCCCTCCACTTT. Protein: CAWSVGRGDSPLHF. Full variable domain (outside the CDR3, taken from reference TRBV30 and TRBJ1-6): SQTIHQWPATLVQPVGSPLSLECTVEGTSNPNLYWYRQAAGRGLQLLFYSVGIGQISSEVPQNLSASRPQDRQFILSSKKLLLSDSGFYLCAWSVGRGDSPLHFGNGTRLTVT.

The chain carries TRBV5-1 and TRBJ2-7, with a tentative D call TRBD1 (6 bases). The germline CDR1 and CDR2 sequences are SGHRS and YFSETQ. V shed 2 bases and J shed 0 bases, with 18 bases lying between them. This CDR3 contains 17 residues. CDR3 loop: CASSFFPTDRTSYEQYF. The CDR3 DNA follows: TGCGCCAGCAGCTTTTTCCCCACCGACAGGACCTCCTACGAGCAGTACTTC.

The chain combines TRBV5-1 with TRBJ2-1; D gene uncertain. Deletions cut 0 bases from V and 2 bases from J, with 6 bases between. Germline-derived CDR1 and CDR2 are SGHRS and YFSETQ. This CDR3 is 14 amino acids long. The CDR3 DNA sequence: TGCGCCAGCAGCTTGGGAACCGCCTACAATGAGCAGTTCTTC. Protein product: CASSLGTAYNEQFF.

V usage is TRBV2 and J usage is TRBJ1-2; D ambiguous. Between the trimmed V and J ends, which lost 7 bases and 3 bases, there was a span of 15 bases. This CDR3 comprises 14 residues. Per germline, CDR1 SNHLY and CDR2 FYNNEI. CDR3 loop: CASIGLAGYYGYTF. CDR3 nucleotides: TGTGCCAGCATAGGACTCGCCGGCTACTATGGCTACACCTTC.

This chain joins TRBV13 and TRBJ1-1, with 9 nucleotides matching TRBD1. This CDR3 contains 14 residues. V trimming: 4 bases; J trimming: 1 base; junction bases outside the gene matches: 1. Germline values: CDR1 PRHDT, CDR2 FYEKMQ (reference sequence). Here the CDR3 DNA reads TGTGCCAGCAGCTGGGACAGGGAGAACACTGAAGCTTTCTTT. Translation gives CASSWDRENTEAFF. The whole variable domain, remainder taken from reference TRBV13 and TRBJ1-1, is AAGVIQSPRHLIKEKRETATLKCYPIPRHDTVYWYQQGPGQDPQFLISFYEKMQSDKGSIPDRFSAQQFSDYHSELNMSSLELGDSALYFCASSWDRENTEAFFGQGTRLTVV.

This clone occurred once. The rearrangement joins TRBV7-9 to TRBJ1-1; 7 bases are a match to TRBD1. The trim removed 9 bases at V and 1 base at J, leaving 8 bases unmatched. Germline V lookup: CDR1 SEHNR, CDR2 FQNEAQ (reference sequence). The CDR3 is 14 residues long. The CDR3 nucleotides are TGTGCCAGTGAGTTGGGGACAGCGAACACTGAAGCTTTCTTT. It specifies CASELGTANTEAFF.

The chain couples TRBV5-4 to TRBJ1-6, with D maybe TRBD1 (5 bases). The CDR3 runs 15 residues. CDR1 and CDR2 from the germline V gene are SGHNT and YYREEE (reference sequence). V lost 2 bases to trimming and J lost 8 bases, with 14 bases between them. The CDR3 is CASSFDNRGDSPLHF. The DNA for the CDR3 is TGTGCCAGCAGCTTCGACAACCGGGGGGATTCACCCCTCCACTTT. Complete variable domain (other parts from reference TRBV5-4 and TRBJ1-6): ETGVTQSPTHLIKTRGQQVTLRCSSQSGHNTVSWYQQALGQGPQFIFQYYREEENGRGNFPPRFSGLQFPNYSSELNVNALELDDSALYLCASSFDNRGDSPLHFGNGTRLTVT.

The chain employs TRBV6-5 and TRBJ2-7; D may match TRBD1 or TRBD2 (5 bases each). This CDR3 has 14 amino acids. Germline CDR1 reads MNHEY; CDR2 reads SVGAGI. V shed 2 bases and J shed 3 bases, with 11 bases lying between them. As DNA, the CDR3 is TGTGCCAGCAGTTACCAGGGACGGATCTACGAGCAGTACTTC. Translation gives CASSYQGRIYEQYF.

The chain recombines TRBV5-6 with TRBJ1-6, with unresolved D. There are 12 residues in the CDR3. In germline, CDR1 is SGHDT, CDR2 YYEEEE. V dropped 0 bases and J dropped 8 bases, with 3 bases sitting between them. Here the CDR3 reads CASSLGHSPLHF. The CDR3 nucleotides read TGTGCCAGCAGCTTGGGGCATTCACCCCTCCACTTT.

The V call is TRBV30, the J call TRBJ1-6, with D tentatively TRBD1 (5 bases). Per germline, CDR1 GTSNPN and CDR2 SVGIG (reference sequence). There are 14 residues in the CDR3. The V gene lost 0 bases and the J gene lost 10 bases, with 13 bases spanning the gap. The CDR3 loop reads CAWSVGTGLSPLHF. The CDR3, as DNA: TGTGCCTGGAGTGTCGGGACGGGGTTGTCACCCCTCCACTTT.

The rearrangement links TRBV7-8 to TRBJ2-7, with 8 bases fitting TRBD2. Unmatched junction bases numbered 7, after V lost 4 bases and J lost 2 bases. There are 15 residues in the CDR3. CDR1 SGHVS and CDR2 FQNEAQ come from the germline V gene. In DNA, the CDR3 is TGTGCCAGCAGCTCACCGACTAGCGCGGCCTACGAGCAGTACTTC. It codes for CASSSPTSAAYEQYF.

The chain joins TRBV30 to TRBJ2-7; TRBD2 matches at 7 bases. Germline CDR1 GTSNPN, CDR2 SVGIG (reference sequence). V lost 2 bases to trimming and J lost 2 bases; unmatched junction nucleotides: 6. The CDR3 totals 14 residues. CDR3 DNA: TGTGCCTGGAGTCCCGGGGGAGGGGCCTACGAGCAGTACTTC. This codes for CAWSPGGGAYEQYF.

CDR3 loop: CASSPPFPGRGNSPLHF. The CDR3 DNA follows: TGTGCCAGCAGTCCACCCTTCCCCGGCAGGGGTAATTCACCCCTCCACTTT. J is TRBJ1-6 and V is TRBV27; tentatively, D is TRBD1 (6 bases). This CDR3 contains 17 residues. CDR1 and CDR2 (germline): MNHEY, SMNVEV (reference sequence). V lost 5 bases to trimming and J lost 6 bases, with 20 bases between them.

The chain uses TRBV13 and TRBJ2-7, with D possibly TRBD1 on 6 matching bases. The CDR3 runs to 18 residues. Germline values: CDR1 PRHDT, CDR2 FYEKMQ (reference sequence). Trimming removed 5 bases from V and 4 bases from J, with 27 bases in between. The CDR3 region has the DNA TGTGCCAGCAGCCTGAAACCCTCGGACAGCCCGTGGGGGTACGAGCAGTACTTC. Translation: CASSLKPSDSPWGYEQYF.